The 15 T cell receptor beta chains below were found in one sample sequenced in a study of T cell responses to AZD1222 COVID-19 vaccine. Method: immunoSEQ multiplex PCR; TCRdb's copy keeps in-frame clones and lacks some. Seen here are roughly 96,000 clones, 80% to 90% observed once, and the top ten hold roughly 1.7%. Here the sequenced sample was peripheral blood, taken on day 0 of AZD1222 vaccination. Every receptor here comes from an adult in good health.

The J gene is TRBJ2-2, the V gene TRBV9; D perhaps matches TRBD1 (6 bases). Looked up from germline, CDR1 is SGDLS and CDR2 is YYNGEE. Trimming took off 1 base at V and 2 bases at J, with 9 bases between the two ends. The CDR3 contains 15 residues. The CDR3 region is CASSVTGHNTGELFF. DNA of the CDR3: TGTGCCAGCAGCGTAACGGGACACAACACCGGGGAGCTGTTTTTT.

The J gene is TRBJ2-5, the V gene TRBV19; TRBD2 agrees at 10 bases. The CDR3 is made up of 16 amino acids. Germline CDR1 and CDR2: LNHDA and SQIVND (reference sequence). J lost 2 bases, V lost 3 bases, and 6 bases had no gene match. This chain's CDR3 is CASSINGAGGQETQYF. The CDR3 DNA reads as TGTGCCAGTAGTATTAATGGAGCGGGGGGGCAAGAGACCCAGTACTTC. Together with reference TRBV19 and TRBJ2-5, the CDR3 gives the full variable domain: DGGITQSPKYLFRKEGQNVTLSCEQNLNHDAMYWYRQDPGQGLRLIYYSQIVNDFQKGDIAEGYSVSREKKESFPLTVTSAQKNPTAFYLCASSINGAGGQETQYFGPGTRLLVL.

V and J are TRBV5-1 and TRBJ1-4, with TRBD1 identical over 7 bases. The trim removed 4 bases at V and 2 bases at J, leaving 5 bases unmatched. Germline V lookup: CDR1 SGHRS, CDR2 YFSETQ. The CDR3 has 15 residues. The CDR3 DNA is TGCGCCAGCAGCCCGCTACAGGGGACTAATGAAAAACTGTTTTTT. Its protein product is CASSPLQGTNEKLFF.

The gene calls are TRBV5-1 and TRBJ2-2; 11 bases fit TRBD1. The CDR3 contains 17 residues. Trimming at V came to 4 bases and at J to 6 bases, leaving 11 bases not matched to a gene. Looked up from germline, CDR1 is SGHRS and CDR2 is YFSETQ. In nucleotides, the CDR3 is TGCGCCAGCAGCCCCTCCGGGACAGGGGGTATTGCCGGGGAGCTGTTTTTT. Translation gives CASSPSGTGGIAGELFF.

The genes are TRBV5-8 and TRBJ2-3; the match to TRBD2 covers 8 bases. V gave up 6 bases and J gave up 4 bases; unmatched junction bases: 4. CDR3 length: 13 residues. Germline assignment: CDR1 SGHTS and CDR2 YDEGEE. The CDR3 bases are TGTGCCAGCATTGGTAGCGGGGCAGATACGCAGTATTTT. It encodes CASIGSGADTQYF. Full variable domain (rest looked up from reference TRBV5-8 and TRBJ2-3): EAGVTQSPTHLIKTRGQQATLRCSPISGHTSVYWYQQALGLGLQFLLWYDEGEERNRGNFPPRFSGRQFPNYSSELNVNALELEDSALYLCASIGSGADTQYFGPGTRLTVL.

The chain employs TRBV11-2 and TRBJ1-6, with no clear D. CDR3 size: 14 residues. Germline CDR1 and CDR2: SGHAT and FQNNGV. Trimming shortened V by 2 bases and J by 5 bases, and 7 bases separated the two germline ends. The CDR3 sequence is CASSLISNNSPLHF. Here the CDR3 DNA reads TGTGCCAGCAGCTTAATCAGTAATAATTCACCCCTCCACTTT.

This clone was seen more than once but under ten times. CDR3: CARNRRGIGSPLHF. The CDR3 bases are TGTGCCAGAAACCGCCGGGGAATAGGTTCACCCCTCCACTTT. V is TRBV19 and J is TRBJ1-6; D remains unclear. CDR3 length equals 14 residues. V lost 9 bases to trimming and J lost 9 bases, with 18 bases between them. Germline values: CDR1 LNHDA, CDR2 SQIVND (reference sequence).

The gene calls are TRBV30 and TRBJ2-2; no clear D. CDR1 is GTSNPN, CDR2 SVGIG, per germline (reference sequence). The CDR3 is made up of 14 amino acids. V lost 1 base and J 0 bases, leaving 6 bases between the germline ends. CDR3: CAWSAGSNTGELFF. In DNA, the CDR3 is TGTGCCTGGAGTGCAGGATCGAACACCGGGGAGCTGTTTTTT.

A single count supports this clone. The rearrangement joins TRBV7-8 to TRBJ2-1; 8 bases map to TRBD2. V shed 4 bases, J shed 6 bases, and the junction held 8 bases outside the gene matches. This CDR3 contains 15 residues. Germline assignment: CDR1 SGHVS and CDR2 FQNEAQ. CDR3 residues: CASSYKAREVNEQFF. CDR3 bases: TGTGCCAGCAGCTACAAGGCGCGGGAGGTCAATGAGCAGTTCTTC.

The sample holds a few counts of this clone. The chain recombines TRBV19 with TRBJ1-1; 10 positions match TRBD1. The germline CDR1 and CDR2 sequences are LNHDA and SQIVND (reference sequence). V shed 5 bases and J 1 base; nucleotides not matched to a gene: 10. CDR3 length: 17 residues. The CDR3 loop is CASSRGTGVLTNTEAFF. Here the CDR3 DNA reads TGTGCCAGTAGTCGAGGGACAGGGGTTTTAACGAACACTGAAGCTTTCTTT.

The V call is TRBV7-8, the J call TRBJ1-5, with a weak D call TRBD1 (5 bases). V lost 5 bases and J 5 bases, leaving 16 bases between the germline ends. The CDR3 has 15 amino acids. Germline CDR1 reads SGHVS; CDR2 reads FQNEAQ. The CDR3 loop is CASSASGTAYQPQHF. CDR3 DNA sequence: TGTGCCAGCAGCGCTTCCGGGACTGCCTATCAGCCCCAGCATTTT.

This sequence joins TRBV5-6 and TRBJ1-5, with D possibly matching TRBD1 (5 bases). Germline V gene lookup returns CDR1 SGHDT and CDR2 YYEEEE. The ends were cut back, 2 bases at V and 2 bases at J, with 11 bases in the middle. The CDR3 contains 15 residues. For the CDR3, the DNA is TGTGCCAGCAGCTTCTACTCGGGGGGCAATCAGCCCCAGCATTTT. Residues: CASSFYSGGNQPQHF.

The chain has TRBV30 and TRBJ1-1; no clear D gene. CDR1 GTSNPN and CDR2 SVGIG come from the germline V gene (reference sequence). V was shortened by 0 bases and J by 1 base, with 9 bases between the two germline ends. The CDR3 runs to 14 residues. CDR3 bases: TGTGCCTGGAGTGTGGCCGGCGGGAACACTGAAGCTTTCTTT. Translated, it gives CAWSVAGGNTEAFF.

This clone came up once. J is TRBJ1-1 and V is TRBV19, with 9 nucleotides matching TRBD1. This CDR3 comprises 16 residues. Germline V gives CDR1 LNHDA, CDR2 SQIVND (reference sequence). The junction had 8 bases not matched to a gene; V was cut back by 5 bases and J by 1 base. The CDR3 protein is CASSSDRGDKNTEAFF. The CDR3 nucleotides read TGTGCCAGTAGTTCGGACAGGGGTGATAAGAACACTGAAGCTTTCTTT. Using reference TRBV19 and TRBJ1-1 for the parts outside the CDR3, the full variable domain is DGGITQSPKYLFRKEGQNVTLSCEQNLNHDAMYWYRQDPGQGLRLIYYSQIVNDFQKGDIAEGYSVSREKKESFPLTVTSAQKNPTAFYLCASSSDRGDKNTEAFFGQGTRLTVV.

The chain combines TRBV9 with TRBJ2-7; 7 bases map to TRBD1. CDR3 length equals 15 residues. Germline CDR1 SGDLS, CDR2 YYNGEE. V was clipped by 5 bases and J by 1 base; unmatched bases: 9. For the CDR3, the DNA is TGTGCCAGCAGTCCAGGGGGAAGCCAATCCTACGAGCAGTACTTC. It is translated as CASSPGGSQSYEQYF.